The present entry profiles one T cell receptor beta chain with its context. The antigen it recognizes is unknown. Per-base quality was not reported, and no clone a single base away is much larger than it. Trimming accounts for 2 bases at V and 6 bases at J, while the number of junction bases matched to no gene is 9. The germline V gene (reference sequence) supplies CDR1 MNHEY and CDR2 SMNVEV. The CDR3, from cysteine to phenylalanine, totals 15 residues. The CDR3 DNA has 45 bases and is translated from base 1. The data are from a study of cytomegalovirus exposure and HLA in healthy donors (dated by TCRdb to the late 2010s). For the study in its entirety: An earlier analysis of approximately 600 of the donors reported about 290 Gb of sequence data and approximately 110 million unique TCR beta sequences from approximately 180 million T cells. Donor age, sex, ethnicity and CMV serostatus were collected together with the repertoire data. An earlier analysis of 500 to 750 of the donors applied high-throughput TCR beta sequencing to assess whether each TCR beta V gene segment acted as functional or pseudogenic. Among 398 genotyped donors of the cohort, an average of around 240,000 unique TCR beta nucleotide sequences were sequenced per donor, roughly 18% of them non-productive. High-throughput TCR immunosequencing, statistical association of individual TCRs with disease status, and machine learning were combined to predict cytomegalovirus infection status. The study used immunosequencing to profile the T cell repertoires of 666 subjects and linked those repertoires to cytomegalovirus serostatus. To study patterns of TCR occurrence, a later analysis re-analyzed previously published TCR beta repertoires from around 660 donors and added high-resolution HLA genotyping. The study aimed to test whether signatures of past pathogen exposure could be identified by cataloging public T cell receptors. Of the roughly 400 genotyped donors, approximately 81% were placed in the genetic ancestry cluster associated with self-reported Caucasian donors. An early release covering about 600 HLA-typed donors comprised about 300 gigabases of sequencing data and tens of millions of unique TCR sequences. A later genetic analysis took genome-wide SNP genotypes for about 65% of the roughly 670 donors and used that subset as a discovery cohort. Four to six DR-DQ haplotypes were handled as single units for association and clustering, since linkage in the cohort was strong. Both class I and class II loci were covered by HLA typing, at four-digit resolution. All discovery cohort repertoires had been generated on a single sequencing platform. The number of donors typed differed by locus, with roughly 629-640 for A, B, C, DRB1 and DQB1, more than 500 for DQA1, about 610 for DPA1, and about 450 for DPB1. In addition to the first cohort of 650 to 750 subjects, a separate validation cohort of about 120 different subjects was used. Rather than using new phenotypic data, the later analysis identified candidate immune exposures from TCR beta sequences and from how often those sequences occurred across donors.

The cohort comprised under 700 healthy bone marrow donors. At the time of sampling, every cohort member was nominally healthy, though immune exposures that went unrecorded were likely present. The donor was CMV seropositive and belonged to the group of 250 to 300 seropositive cohort members. Each donor provided a peripheral blood sample, and peripheral blood mononuclear cells were used for TCR beta sequencing. The Qiagen DNeasy Blood Extraction Kit was used to extract genomic DNA from the blood cell samples. The method was the immunoSEQ multiplex PCR assay. For the multiplex PCR, a mixture combining 60 forward primers for TCR Vbeta segments and 13 reverse primers for TCR Jbeta segments was used. The CDR3 region of rearranged TCR beta genes was amplified from genomic DNA by a multiplex PCR assay. On the Illumina HiSeq System, the amplified TCR beta libraries were sequenced as 87-base-pair reads. Per the original workflow: In a later analysis, 80 million or so unique TCR beta chains were counted across the 500 to 850 repertoires, and about 9.9 million of these chains were shared by at least two donors. To remove PCR and sequencing errors, raw reads were error-corrected and collapsed into unique sequences using a nearest-neighbor algorithm that merged closely related sequences. CDR3 sequences were aligned to IMGT reference sequences to assign V, D and J gene segments. For a sequence to be retained, at least a six-nucleotide match to both a V gene segment and a J gene segment was required. Rearrangements were called productive when the CDR3 lacked stop codons and stayed in frame with V and J; all others were non-productive. Following IMGT convention, CDR3 was defined as the stretch from the second conserved V-encoded cysteine up to the conserved J-encoded phenylalanine. The earlier analysis of around 640 of the donors excluded sequences that lacked an unambiguous match to a single V gene segment. In an earlier analysis of about 590 of the donors, a V segment was called functional when productive rearrangements were above 56.7%, and segregating when the standard deviation between donors exceeded 5%. A statistical classification framework was developed to diagnose cytomegalovirus status using the catalog of TCR beta chain sequences. V and J gene assignment, in a later analysis, came from comparing TCR nucleotide sequences with IMGT/GENE-DB human TR gene sequences. A later analysis assigned CDR3 sequences and most-parsimonious VDJ recombination scenarios with the TCRdist pipeline. In a later analysis, each TCR beta chain was defined by its CDR3 amino acid sequence together with its V-gene family, and reads without a unique V-gene family were excluded. A later analysis removed over 500 highly shared, low-generation-probability nucleotide sequences to deal with suspected cross-contamination and a sequencing artifact. In a later analysis, a clonal expansion index was calculated for each public chain from normalized within-repertoire ranks of inferred template counts. In a later analysis, generation probabilities were computed using a VDJ recombination model fitted to out-of-frame rearrangements, and the results were checked against IGoR. In a later analysis, hypergeometric tests were used to score TCR-TCR, TCR-HLA and TCR-CMV co-occurrence, with a repertoire-size bias correction applied to TCR pairs. A later analysis estimated false discovery rates by permuting HLA or CMV assignments 20 times. A later analysis grouped co-occurring TCRs with DBSCAN, adding TCRdist sequence similarity when clustering within HLA-allele-positive subsets. Co-occurrence clustering excluded repertoires with fewer than 30,000 or more than 120,000 public chains, plus five with anomalous nucleotide sharing. The table comes from immuneACCESS by way of TCRdb, which keeps in-frame sequences with V and J called. Part of the clones is missing from these tables; in studies checked, under half for an unresolved V gene and the rest for unknown reasons. V and J calls and clone size are as listed in that table; D and trimming were resolved from the DNA. The sample includes 110,000 or so clones, with roughly four fifths observed a single time. Around 16% of the sample comes from the top ten.

Overall study outcomes, separate from this receptor: According to the authors, the approach could potentially be generalized to other disease states and immunological phenotypes. The sequencing pipeline was judged likely to have produced a cluster of highly shared sequence variants as a technical artifact. In an earlier analysis of some 500 of the donors, most TCR beta V segments were observed in productive rearrangements about 90% or about 30% of the time, broadly matching IMGT annotations. A further reported finding was that TCR beta sequences accurately predicted the HLA-A and HLA-B alleles for most subjects in the first cohort. The presence/absence analyses assumed that sequencing depth was roughly uniform across donors, and that assumption may not be true. Correlated functional status among segregating V segments might be attributable to linkage disequilibrium, but an unknown experimental factor could not be ruled out. In both the original and validation cohorts, the classifier was reported to diagnose cytomegalovirus status with high specificity and sensitivity. Because HLA typing was missing for some donors at each locus, association tests included only the typed subset. Some IMGT-functional V segments, including TRBV6-2 and TRBV6-3, could not be distinguished by the 87-base-pair reads and were therefore excluded. Most TCR sequences were observed very rarely across donors, whereas some public TCRs were present in many individuals. A later genetic analysis reported fewer N-insertions in productive TCRs among donors in an Asian-associated ancestry cluster than the roughly 720-donor mean. This cohort had only TCR beta chains sequenced, and the lack of alpha or paired-chain data limited which features could be detected. Several of the top co-occurrence clusters appeared to be linked to parvovirus B19, influenza, CMV and Epstein-Barr virus, according to a later analysis. Most CMV-associated TCR beta chains appeared to be HLA-restricted in a later analysis, and the HLA associations seemed to be driven largely by CMV exposure. According to a later analysis, TCR association rates differed among HLA loci, with DRB1 alleles showing the most associated TCRs and HLA-C alleles showing the fewest. In a later genetic analysis, a missense DCLRE1C variant was associated with V-gene and J-gene trimming of TCR beta chains, and the association was replicated in an independent cohort. A later analysis found that HLA-associated TCR beta chains were more clonally expanded and had lower generation probabilities than equally common non-associated chains. Strong co-occurrence of HLA alleles, especially DR and DQ, made assigning TCR associations to individual alleles difficult. In vitro tests confirmed that a few of the cytomegalovirus-associated TCR beta chains recognize cytomegalovirus antigens. The only immune exposure information available for the cohort was CMV serostatus. A total of fewer than 200 TCR beta chains were listed by the study as associated with cytomegalovirus. The earlier analysis of 450 to 700 of the donors excluded around 17 rarely observed V segments, including chromosome 9 orphons, because counts were too low. Specific HLA alleles were associated with 16,951 TCR beta sequences at a false discovery rate of 0.05 in a later analysis.

This clonotype was sampled from a man aged 50-60 years in good health and CMV-seropositive. The sequenced sample consisted of PBMCs. The chain employs TRBV27 and TRBJ2-7, with 8 middle bases fitting TRBD2. The sequenced DNA: TGTGCCAGCAGTTTAGTTGGGGGACTAGTCTCCGAGCAGTACTTC. Its protein reads: CASSLVGGLVSEQYF.